These 25 T cell receptor beta chains share one sample of origin, sequenced in a study of technical replicates of blood from a handful of donors. Only in-frame clones appear in the TCRdb table, and some are missing; sequencing was by immunoSEQ multiplex PCR. This table holds approximately 88,000 clones, 90% to 95% found once. The sequenced sample was T cells isolated from PBMCs. These receptor sequences come from a human donor in good health.

This sequence joins TRBV29-1 and TRBJ2-5, with 11 bases identical to TRBD2. From germline, CDR1 is SQVTM and CDR2 ANQGSEA. CDR3 size: 13 residues. After removal of 5 bases from V and 3 bases from J, the junction contained 2 bases not matched to a gene. Written as DNA, the CDR3 is TGCAGCGTTTTACTAGCGGGGGAAGAGACCCAGTACTTC. Translating gives CSVLLAGEETQYF.

V and J are TRBV11-2 and TRBJ1-6, with D perhaps matching TRBD1 (5 bases). Trimming shortened V by 5 bases and J by 7 bases, and 15 bases separated the two germline ends. This CDR3 comprises 15 residues. The germline CDR1 and CDR2 sequences are SGHAT and FQNNGV. The CDR3 nucleotides read TGTGCCAGCAGCCTTAGTCGTCAGGGAAATTCACCCCTCCACTTT. This encodes CASSLSRQGNSPLHF. Supplemented by reference TRBV11-2 and TRBJ1-6, the full variable domain reads EAGVAQSPRYKIIEKRQSVAFWCNPISGHATLYWYQQILGQGPKLLIQFQNNGVVDDSQLPKDRFSAERLKGVDSTLKIQPAKLEDSAVYLCASSLSRQGNSPLHFGNGTRLTVT.

The CDR3 bases are TGTGCCTGGAGTGCCTCCCGGAACACTGAAGCTTTCTTT. Translation gives CAWSASRNTEAFF. The J gene is TRBJ1-1, the V gene TRBV30; D unclear. The CDR3 runs to 13 residues. Germline CDR1 and CDR2: GTSNPN and SVGIG (reference sequence). V was pared by 1 base and J by 1 base, with 7 bases between.

The chain uses TRBV19 and TRBJ2-5; D is uncertain. From germline, CDR1 is LNHDA and CDR2 SQIVND (reference sequence). V lost 3 bases to trimming and J lost 2 bases, with 10 bases between them. This CDR3 has 14 amino acids. The CDR3 DNA follows: TGTGCCAGTAGTATTCCTGGCACACAAGAGACCCAGTACTTC. Translation gives CASSIPGTQETQYF.

This chain joins TRBV5-1 and TRBJ1-1, with D unclear. The CDR3 consists of 15 residues. In germline, CDR1 is SGHRS, CDR2 YFSETQ. The V end lost 3 bases, the J end lost 2 bases, and 14 bases lay between the germline ends. This chain's CDR3 is CASSSPLVENTEAFF. As DNA, the CDR3 is TGCGCCAGCAGCTCCCCACTCGTAGAAAACACTGAAGCTTTCTTT.

This chain uses TRBV2 with TRBJ1-2; D call uncertain. Germline V lookup: CDR1 SNHLY, CDR2 FYNNEI. The CDR3 spans 11 residues. Trimming pared 7 bases from V and 7 bases from J, leaving 10 bases between. The CDR3 loop is CASTVGFGYTF. The CDR3 DNA sequence: TGTGCCAGCACGGTCGGGTTTGGCTACACCTTC.

The CDR3 DNA is TGTGCCGGGGGAACAGGGGGATCCTACAATGAGCAGTTCTTC. This gives the protein CAGGTGGSYNEQFF. The V call is TRBV11-2, the J call TRBJ2-1; the match to TRBD1 covers 8 bases. The germline gives CDR1 SGHAT, CDR2 FQNNGV. The J segment lost 1 base and the V segment lost 11 bases, leaving 7 bases of the junction unmatched. There are 14 residues in the CDR3.

The chain links TRBV13 to TRBJ2-7, with 11 bases that match TRBD2. The CDR3 length is 15 residues. Germline V lookup: CDR1 PRHDT, CDR2 FYEKMQ (reference sequence). The V segment lost 5 bases and the J segment 7 bases; nucleotides outside the gene matches: 10. This CDR3 reads CASSPRSSGGREQYF. CDR3 coding DNA: TGTGCCAGCAGCCCGCGGTCTAGCGGGGGGAGGGAGCAGTACTTC.

This sequence joins TRBV27 and TRBJ2-1, with D possibly being TRBD2 (5 bases). This CDR3 has 13 residues. Germline CDR1 and CDR2: MNHEY and SMNVEV (reference sequence). Trimming removed 8 bases from V and 6 bases from J, with 14 bases in between. The CDR3 spells CASGFRGGNEQFF. The CDR3 DNA is TGTGCCAGCGGATTCCGGGGTGGCAATGAGCAGTTCTTC.

The rearrangement joins TRBV11-2 to TRBJ2-5, with a weak D call TRBD2 (5 bases). This CDR3 comprises 14 residues. Germline CDR1 SGHAT, CDR2 FQNNGV. Trimming left V 6 bases short and J 1 base short, with 12 bases between. In DNA, the CDR3 is TGTGCCAGCAGGAGCATTAGCGTCCAAGAGACCCAGTACTTC. It translates to CASRSISVQETQYF.

The chain joins TRBV7-9 to TRBJ2-1; the D is unclear. CDR3 size: 14 residues. The V end lost 1 base, the J end lost 4 bases, and 8 bases lay between the germline ends. The V gene's germline CDR1 is SEHNR and CDR2 FQNEAQ (reference sequence). The CDR3 spells CASSLVPGYNEQFF. The CDR3 bases are TGTGCCAGCAGCTTAGTCCCGGGTTACAATGAGCAGTTCTTC.

This clone was recorded once. This chain joins TRBV4-1 and TRBJ2-7; the match to TRBD2 covers 9 bases. CDR1 and CDR2 from the germline V gene are MGHRA and YSYEKL. CDR3 size: 14 residues. Losses at the gene ends were 1 base for V and 2 bases for J; bases not matched to a gene: 0. DNA of the CDR3: TGCGCCAGCAGCCAAGGGACTAGCGCCTACGAGCAGTACTTC. This codes for CASSQGTSAYEQYF.

CDR3 amino acids: CASSTDRWTYNEQFF. CDR3 sequence (DNA): TGTGCCAGCAGTACAGACAGATGGACCTACAATGAGCAGTTCTTC. This sequence joins TRBV25-1 and TRBJ2-1, with a tentative D call TRBD1 (5 bases). The V gene's germline CDR1 is MGHDK and CDR2 SYGVNS. CDR3 length equals 15 residues. With 5 bases removed from V and 2 bases from J, the gap between germline ends came to 13 bases.

DNA of the CDR3: TGTGCCAGCAGCTCCGAGGACAGGGGGCGAGCTAACTATGGCTACACCTTC. Protein product: CASSSEDRGRANYGYTF. This chain uses TRBV7-2 with TRBJ1-2; 11 positions agree with TRBD1. Unmatched junction bases numbered 7, after V lost 4 bases and J lost 0 bases. The CDR3 has 17 residues. CDR1 is SGHTA and CDR2 is FQGNSA in the germline V gene. Drawing the rest from reference TRBV7-2 and TRBJ1-2, the complete variable domain is GAGVSQSPSNKVTEKGKDVELRCDPISGHTALYWYRQSLGQGLEFLIYFQGNSAPDKSGLPSDRFSAERTGGSVSTLTIQRTQQEDSAVYLCASSSEDRGRANYGYTFGSGTRLTVV.

The chain carries TRBV6-6 and TRBJ2-5; TRBD2 matches 12 bases. Germline V gene data show CDR1 as MNHNY and CDR2 as SVGAGI (reference sequence). The CDR3 is 16 amino acids. V gave up 4 bases and J gave up 2 bases; unmatched junction bases: 5. In DNA form, the CDR3 reads TGTGCCAGCAGTTCATATCTAGCGGGGGGGCAAGAGACCCAGTACTTC. This translates into CASSSYLAGGQETQYF.

This clone was counted once. The chain joins TRBV9 to TRBJ2-7, with 8 bases fitting TRBD2. Germline V lookup: CDR1 SGDLS, CDR2 YYNGEE. Losses at the gene ends were 4 bases for V and 0 bases for J; bases not matched to a gene: 15. CDR3 length equals 18 residues. This chain's CDR3 is CASSPHPGGLLSSYEQYF. In nucleotides, the CDR3 is TGTGCCAGCAGCCCTCATCCGGGGGGGCTTCTCAGCTCCTACGAGCAGTACTTC.

Here the CDR3 reads CASSFDIHYGYTF. CDR3 coding DNA: TGTGCCAGCAGTTTTGACATTCACTATGGCTACACCTTC. The V and J genes are TRBV25-1 and TRBJ1-2; D call uncertain. V shed 5 bases and J shed 3 bases, with 10 bases lying between them. Germline loops: CDR1 MGHDK, CDR2 SYGVNS. The CDR3 contains 13 residues.

This clone appeared a single time. The chain employs TRBV2 and TRBJ2-1; TRBD2 matches at 8 bases. Germline assignment: CDR1 SNHLY and CDR2 FYNNEI. V lost 3 bases, J lost 2 bases, and 0 bases stayed unmatched. The CDR3 runs to 14 residues. For the CDR3, the DNA is TGTGCCAGCAGTGACGGGGGGGCCTACAATGAGCAGTTCTTC. It encodes CASSDGGAYNEQFF. Based on the CDR3 plus reference TRBV2 and TRBJ2-1, the full variable domain is EPEVTQTPSHQVTQMGQEVILRCVPISNHLYFYWYRQILGQKVEFLVSFYNNEISEKSEIFDDQFSVERPDGSNFTLKIRSTKLEDSAMYFCASSDGGAYNEQFFGPGTRLTVL.

The rearrangement joins TRBV19 to TRBJ1-2; 8 bases map to TRBD1. The germline V gene has CDR1 LNHDA and CDR2 SQIVND (reference sequence). The CDR3 runs to 14 residues. V lost 6 bases to trimming and J lost 7 bases; unmatched junction nucleotides: 10. CDR3 in amino acids: CASRTGVPSTGYTF. The CDR3 DNA follows: TGTGCCAGTAGGACAGGGGTACCTTCTACTGGCTACACCTTC. Together with reference TRBV19 and TRBJ1-2, the CDR3 gives the full variable domain: DGGITQSPKYLFRKEGQNVTLSCEQNLNHDAMYWYRQDPGQGLRLIYYSQIVNDFQKGDIAEGYSVSREKKESFPLTVTSAQKNPTAFYLCASRTGVPSTGYTFGSGTRLTVV.

The chain uses TRBV29-1 and TRBJ1-1; TRBD1 might be the D (6 bases). CDR1 and CDR2 from the germline V gene are SQVTM and ANQGSEA. V gave up 7 bases and J gave up 1 base, with 16 bases separating them. The length of the CDR3 is 14 residues. The CDR3: CSAEGEGGNTEAFF. CDR3 coding DNA: TGCAGCGCAGAGGGGGAGGGGGGGAACACTGAAGCTTTCTTT.

The genes are TRBV6-1 and TRBJ1-2; 10 nucleotides match TRBD1. CDR1 is MNHNS, CDR2 SASEGT, per germline. Unmatched junction bases numbered 3, after V lost 4 bases and J lost 7 bases. This CDR3 is 13 amino acids long. In DNA, the CDR3 is TGTGCCAGCAGTGGGACAGGGGGAACTGGCTACACCTTC. The encoded protein is CASSGTGGTGYTF.

The chain combines TRBV5-8 with TRBJ2-1; D may be TRBD2 (6 bases). Trimming took 0 bases from V and 0 from J, leaving 13 bases between them. This CDR3 region has 17 residues. Looked up from germline, CDR1 is SGHTS and CDR2 is YDEGEE. CDR3 coding DNA: TGTGCCAGCAGCTTGGCGGGGAGGCCGAGCTCCTACAATGAGCAGTTCTTC. It translates to CASSLAGRPSSYNEQFF.

This chain joins TRBV4-2 and TRBJ1-2, with TRBD1 matching 8 bases. V gave up 5 bases and J gave up 0 bases; unmatched junction bases: 2. The CDR3 loop spans 14 amino acids. The germline gives CDR1 LGHNA, CDR2 YNFKEQ. The DNA for the CDR3 is TGTGCCAGCAGCGGGGACAGGTCTAACTATGGCTACACCTTC. Its protein product is CASSGDRSNYGYTF.

The CDR3 sequence is CASSYSAGAETQYF. The CDR3 region has the DNA TGTGCCAGCAGTTACTCTGCGGGTGCAGAGACCCAGTACTTC. The chain links TRBV6-5 to TRBJ2-5; D is perhaps TRBD2 (5 bases). This CDR3 comprises 14 residues. CDR1 and CDR2 from the germline V gene are MNHEY and SVGAGI. Trimming shortened V by 0 bases and J by 4 bases, and 9 bases separated the two germline ends.

The genes are TRBV7-6 and TRBJ1-1; D is unclear. Germline V CDR1 and CDR2: SGHVS, FNYEAQ. There are 13 residues in the CDR3. V dropped 5 bases and J dropped 5 bases, with 12 bases sitting between them. The DNA for the CDR3 is TGTGCCAGCAGCACGGACCGGGAAACTGAAGCTTTCTTT. Encoded protein: CASSTDRETEAFF.